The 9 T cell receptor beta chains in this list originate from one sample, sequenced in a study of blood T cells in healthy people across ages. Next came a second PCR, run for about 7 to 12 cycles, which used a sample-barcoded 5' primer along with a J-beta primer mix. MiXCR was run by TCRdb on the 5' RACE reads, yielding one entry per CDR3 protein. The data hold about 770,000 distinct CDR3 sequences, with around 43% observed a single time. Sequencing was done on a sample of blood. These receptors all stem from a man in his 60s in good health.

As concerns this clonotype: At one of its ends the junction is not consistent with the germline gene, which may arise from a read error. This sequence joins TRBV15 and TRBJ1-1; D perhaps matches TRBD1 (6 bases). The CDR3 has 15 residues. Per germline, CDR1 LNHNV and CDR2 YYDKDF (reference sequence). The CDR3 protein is CATNRPYREGTEAFF. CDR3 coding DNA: TGTGCCACCAACAGACCGTACAGGGAGGGCACTGAAGCTTTCTTT.

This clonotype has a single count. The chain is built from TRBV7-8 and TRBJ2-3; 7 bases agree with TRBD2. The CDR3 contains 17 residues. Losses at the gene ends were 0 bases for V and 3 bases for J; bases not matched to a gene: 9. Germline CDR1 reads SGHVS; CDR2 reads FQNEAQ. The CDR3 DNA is TGTGCCAGCAGCTTAGCGAATTCGGAGCGGGGAACAGATACGCAGTATTTT. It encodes CASSLANSERGTDTQYF.

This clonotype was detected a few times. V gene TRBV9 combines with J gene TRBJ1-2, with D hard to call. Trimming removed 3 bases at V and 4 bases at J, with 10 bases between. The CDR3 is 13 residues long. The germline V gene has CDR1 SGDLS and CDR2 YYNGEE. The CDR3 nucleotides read TGTGCCAGCAGCGCGCCCGGACGCTATGGCTACACCTTC. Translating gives CASSAPGRYGYTF.

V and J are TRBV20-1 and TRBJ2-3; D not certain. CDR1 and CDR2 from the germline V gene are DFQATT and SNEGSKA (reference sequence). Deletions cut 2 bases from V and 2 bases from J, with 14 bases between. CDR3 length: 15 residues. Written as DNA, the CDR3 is TGCAGTGCTAGACCCTCTAGGAGAGCCACAGATACGCAGTATTTT. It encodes CSARPSRRATDTQYF.

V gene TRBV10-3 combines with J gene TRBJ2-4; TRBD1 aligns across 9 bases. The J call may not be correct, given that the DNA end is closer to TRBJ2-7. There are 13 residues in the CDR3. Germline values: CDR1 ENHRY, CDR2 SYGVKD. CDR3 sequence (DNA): TGTGCCATCAAGGGACAGGGAGTCTACGAGCAGTACTTC. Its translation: CAIKGQGVYEQYF.

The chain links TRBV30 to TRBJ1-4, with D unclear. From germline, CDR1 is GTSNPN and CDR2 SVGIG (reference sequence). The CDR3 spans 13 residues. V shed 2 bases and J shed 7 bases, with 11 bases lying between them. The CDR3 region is CAWSTEGGEKLFF. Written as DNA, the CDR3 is TGTGCCTGGAGTACAGAAGGTGGTGAAAAACTGTTTTTT.

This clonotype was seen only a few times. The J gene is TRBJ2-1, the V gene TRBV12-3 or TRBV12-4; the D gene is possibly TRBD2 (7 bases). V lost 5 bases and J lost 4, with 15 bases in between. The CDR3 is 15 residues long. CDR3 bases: TGTGCCAGCAGTGGCCTAGGGGGGGGTTACAATGAGCAGTTCTTC. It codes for CASSGLGGGYNEQFF.

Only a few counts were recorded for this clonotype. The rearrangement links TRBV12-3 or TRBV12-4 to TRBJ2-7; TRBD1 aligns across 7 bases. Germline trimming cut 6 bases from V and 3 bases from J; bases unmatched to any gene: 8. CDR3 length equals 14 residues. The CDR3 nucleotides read TGTGCCAGCAGCCAAACTACAGGGGACTACGAGCAGTACTTC. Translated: CASSQTTGDYEQYF.

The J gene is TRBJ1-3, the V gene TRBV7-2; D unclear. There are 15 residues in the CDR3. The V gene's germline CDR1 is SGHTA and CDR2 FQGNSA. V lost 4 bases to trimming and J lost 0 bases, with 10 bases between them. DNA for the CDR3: TGTGCCAGCAGCTCAATGACACACTCTGGAAACACCATATATTTT. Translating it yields CASSSMTHSGNTIYF. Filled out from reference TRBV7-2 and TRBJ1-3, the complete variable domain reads GAGVSQSPSNKVTEKGKDVELRCDPISGHTALYWYRQSLGQGLEFLIYFQGNSAPDKSGLPSDRFSAERTGGSVSTLTIQRTQQEDSAVYLCASSSMTHSGNTIYFGEGSWLTVV.